Presented here are 22 T cell receptor beta chains from one specimen sequenced in a study of post-analysis software for immune sequencing data. Unique molecular identifiers tagged the TCR beta cDNA libraries. Each CDR3 protein gets one entry after TCRdb re-called the PCR reads with MiXCR. The sample carries hundreds of thousands of distinct CDR3 sequences, 59% recorded once. Study findings and constraints: With TRBV5-6, TRBV5-1 and TRBV20-1 included, about 5 TRBV segments were more frequent in patients than in controls.

No cognate antigen is known for these TCRs. Sequencing was carried out using blood. All receptors derive from a girl aged 2 to 9 with multiple sclerosis.

The chain recombines TRBV27 with TRBJ1-6, with 9 bases identical to TRBD1. The length of the CDR3 is 16 residues. In germline, CDR1 is MNHEY, CDR2 SMNVEV (reference sequence). Trimming cost V 5 bases and J 6 bases; bases outside gene matches: 8. CDR3 protein: CASSPPPDRGNSPLHF. The DNA of the CDR3 is TGTGCCAGCAGTCCTCCGCCGGACAGGGGTAATTCACCCCTCCACTTT.

The chain employs TRBV11-2 and TRBJ2-7; no reliable D call. The CDR3 length is 15 residues. V was pared by 7 bases and J by 3 bases, with 19 bases between. The germline V gene has CDR1 SGHAT and CDR2 FQNNGV. The CDR3 DNA reads as TGTGCCAGCACCAGCTTAAGGACGGGTAACTACGAGCAGTACTTC. This sequence encodes CASTSLRTGNYEQYF. The full variable domain, its missing parts supplied by reference TRBV11-2 and TRBJ2-7, is EAGVAQSPRYKIIEKRQSVAFWCNPISGHATLYWYQQILGQGPKLLIQFQNNGVVDDSQLPKDRFSAERLKGVDSTLKIQPAKLEDSAVYLCASTSLRTGNYEQYFGPGTRLTVT.

This clonotype was picked up a small number of times. The chain recombines TRBV7-2 with TRBJ2-7, with 8 nucleotides matching TRBD1. The J call may be wrong; the DNA end is better matched by TRBJ2-5. CDR1 is SGHTA, CDR2 FQGNSA, per germline. The CDR3 contains 14 residues. The CDR3 is CASSSQRQGPTQYF. The CDR3 DNA reads TGTGCCAGCAGCTCTCAACGACAGGGGCCGACCCAGTACTTC.

On this clonotype: A read error may produce the germline difference seen at one junction end. The chain's CDR3 is CASSLGRGVIGAKNIQYF. The CDR3 region has the DNA TGCGCCAGCAGCTTGGGTCGAGGCGTGATAGGTGCCAAGAACATTCAGTACTTC. The V and J genes are TRBV5-1 and TRBJ2-4; no clear D. CDR1 and CDR2 from the germline V gene are SGHRS and YFSETQ. This CDR3 spans 18 amino acids.

Only a few counts were recorded for this clonotype. This rearrangement joins TRBV29-1 to TRBJ2-3; TRBD1 agrees at 9 bases. Germline CDR1 reads SQVTM; CDR2 reads ANQGSEA. The CDR3 covers 14 residues. V shed 2 bases, J shed 3 bases, and the junction held 3 bases outside the gene matches. The CDR3 coding sequence is TGCAGCGTTGAAACAGGGGGCGAGACAGATACGCAGTATTTT. Protein: CSVETGGETDTQYF.

This clonotype was counted only a few times. The V call is TRBV6-2 or TRBV6-3, the J call TRBJ1-5, with TRBD1 identical over 8 bases. Germline trimming cut 6 bases from V and 5 bases from J; bases unmatched to any gene: 9. Germline CDR1 and CDR2: MNHEY and SVGEGT. The CDR3 extends over 15 amino acids. The CDR3 sequence is CASRPSRDRYQPQHF. The CDR3 DNA sequence: TGTGCCAGCAGGCCCTCTCGGGACAGGTATCAGCCCCAGCATTTT.

The chain joins TRBV5-5 to TRBJ1-1; D gene uncertain. Trimming left V 0 bases short and J 5 bases short, with 8 bases between. The CDR3 totals 13 residues. Germline lookup yields CDR1 SGHKS and CDR2 YYEKEE (reference sequence). CDR3 sequence reads: CASSLGPWTEAFF. In DNA form, the CDR3 reads TGTGCCAGCAGCTTGGGCCCTTGGACTGAAGCTTTCTTT.

This clonotype was counted a few times. The V call is TRBV20-1, the J call TRBJ2-7; 9 bases match TRBD1. Germline CDR1 DFQATT, CDR2 SNEGSKA (reference sequence). V lost 5 bases to trimming and J lost 2 bases; unmatched junction nucleotides: 4. The CDR3 totals 13 residues. CDR3 DNA sequence: TGCAGTGCTGTACAGGGGGCGCCCTACGAGCAGTACTTC. Translating gives CSAVQGAPYEQYF.

The chain combines TRBV12-3 or TRBV12-4 with TRBJ2-1, with 7 bases matching TRBD2. The J segment lost 7 bases and the V segment lost 2 bases, leaving 8 bases of the junction unmatched. The CDR3 runs 15 residues. The chain's CDR3 is CASSLLSGTWNEQFF. For the CDR3, the DNA is TGTGCCAGCAGTTTACTAAGCGGGACGTGGAATGAGCAGTTCTTC.

This chain uses TRBV29-1 with TRBJ2-1; D uncertain. The CDR3 is made up of 13 amino acids. Looked up from germline, CDR1 is SQVTM and CDR2 is ANQGSEA. V was cut by 3 bases and J by 1 base, with 7 bases left in between. The CDR3 coding sequence is TGCAGCGTTGACAGTCGGTCCTACAATGAGCAGTTCTTC. Translation gives CSVDSRSYNEQFF.

The chain employs TRBV27 and TRBJ2-7; D is undetermined. The germline V and J ends were trimmed by 5 bases and 5 bases, with 7 bases remaining between them. Germline V gene data show CDR1 as MNHEY and CDR2 as SMNVEV (reference sequence). This CDR3 contains 11 residues. This chain's CDR3 is CASSEGDEQYF. CDR3 nucleotides: TGTGCCAGCAGTGAAGGCGACGAGCAGTACTTC.

This rearrangement joins TRBV20-1 to TRBJ2-5; D possibly matches TRBD1 or TRBD2 (6 bases each). Trimming removed 6 bases at V and 1 base at J, with 15 bases between. CDR3 length: 14 residues. CDR1 DFQATT and CDR2 SNEGSKA come from the germline V gene (reference sequence). For the CDR3, the DNA is TGCAGTGCCCCGGGGGCTGGGCTCCAAGAGACCCAGTACTTC. Protein sequence: CSAPGAGLQETQYF.

CDR3 DNA: TGTGCCAGTAGTAGCCTAGTATTGGCCGGGACAGGGAACACCGGGGAGCTGTTTTTT. It yields the protein CASSSLVLAGTGNTGELFF. The chain carries TRBV19 and TRBJ2-2, with 8 nucleotides matching TRBD1. The V gene end was trimmed by 4 bases and the J gene end by 1 base; junction bases not matched to a gene: 14. CDR1 is LNHDA, CDR2 SQIVND, per germline (reference sequence). The CDR3 has 19 amino acids.

This rearrangement joins TRBV11-2 to TRBJ2-1, with 13 bases identical to TRBD2. This CDR3 has 16 amino acids. Germline lookup yields CDR1 SGHAT and CDR2 FQNNGV. V was pared by 1 base and J by 9 bases, with 6 bases of the junction left unmatched. The CDR3 region is CASSLVTSGGAGEQFF. The DNA of the CDR3 is TGTGCCAGCAGCTTAGTAACTAGCGGGGGGGCAGGTGAGCAGTTCTTC.

This clonotype was recorded a few times. The chain recombines TRBV12-3 or TRBV12-4 with TRBJ2-5; possible D gene TRBD1, 6 bases. The CDR3 sequence is 13 residues long. The V end was cut by 6 bases, the J end by 3 bases, with 11 bases between. CDR3 in DNA: TGTGCCAGCAGCTTGTGGACAGAAGAGACCCAGTACTTC. This codes for CASSLWTEETQYF.

The CDR3 spells CASSLGYARGSNEQFF. CDR3 nucleotides: TGTGCCAGCAGCTTAGGCTACGCTAGAGGTTCCAATGAGCAGTTCTTC. The chain has TRBV7-2 and TRBJ2-1, with D uncertain. In germline, CDR1 is SGHTA, CDR2 FQGNSA. The V and J ends lost 1 base and 6 bases respectively, with 16 bases between them. The CDR3 has 16 residues.

The chain combines TRBV2 with TRBJ1-2, with D uncertain. From germline, CDR1 is SNHLY and CDR2 FYNNEI. The length of the CDR3 is 14 residues. V lost 2 bases, J lost 4 bases, and 11 bases lay in between. The CDR3 is CASSERGRSYGYTF. The CDR3 DNA reads TGTGCCAGCAGTGAAAGAGGCAGGAGCTATGGCTACACCTTC.

V is TRBV20-1 and J is TRBJ2-5, with TRBD2 matching 8 bases. V lost 3 bases to trimming and J lost 5 bases; unmatched junction nucleotides: 5. CDR3 length equals 13 residues. Per the germline V gene, CDR1 is DFQATT and CDR2 is SNEGSKA (reference sequence). The CDR3 loop is CSASRTGGETQYF. In nucleotides, the CDR3 is TGCAGTGCTAGTAGAACGGGAGGGGAGACCCAGTACTTC.

The chain links TRBV29-1 to TRBJ2-3; no firm D call. The germline V gene has CDR1 SQVTM and CDR2 ANQGSEA. V lost 5 bases and J 2 bases, leaving 14 bases between the germline ends. The CDR3 is 14 residues long. CDR3 sequence: CSVLTEEDTDTQYF. CDR3 DNA sequence: TGCAGCGTTCTTACAGAGGAAGACACAGATACGCAGTATTTT.

This clonotype came up a few times. V is TRBV11-2 and J is TRBJ2-3, with TRBD2 matching over 11 bases. Germline CDR1 and CDR2: SGHAT and FQNNGV. This CDR3 region has 17 residues. V trimming: 3 bases; J trimming: 4 bases; junction bases outside the gene matches: 9. The CDR3 spells CASSFDGLAGPPDTQYF. In nucleotides, the CDR3 is TGTGCCAGCAGCTTCGACGGACTAGCGGGCCCCCCAGATACGCAGTATTTT.

This clonotype was seen a handful of times. V is TRBV7-9 and J is TRBJ2-1; possibly TRBD1 for D (6 bases). Germline CDR1 SEHNR, CDR2 FQNEAQ (reference sequence). This CDR3 is 14 amino acids long. Trimming cost V 0 bases and J 5 bases, with 8 bases left between them. The CDR3 loop reads CASSLAGANNEQFF. The CDR3, as DNA: TGTGCCAGCAGCTTAGCGGGGGCCAACAATGAGCAGTTCTTC.

The chain recombines TRBV4-1 with TRBJ1-2, with a possible D match to TRBD1 (6 bases). V gave up 0 bases and J gave up 8 bases, with 16 bases separating them. Germline values: CDR1 MGHRA, CDR2 YSYEKL. This CDR3 is 15 amino acids long. For the CDR3, the DNA is TGCGCCAGCAGCCAAGAAATAACAGGGCCCGGGGGCTACACCTTC. Translation gives CASSQEITGPGGYTF.